This T cell receptor beta chain was sequenced in a study of T cells after yellow fever vaccination. Study conclusions and caveats: Abundant clonotypes (contaminants from the bulk population) could be present in FACS-sorted repertoires. The appearance of a small share of clonotypes in both CD4 and CD8 compartments was observed.

It was through 5'RACE template switching that TCR cDNA was made, with a universal primer site and UMIs added. TCRdb fed the 5' RACE reads into MiXCR, producing one record per CDR3 protein. The repertoire holds roughly 520,000 distinct CDR3 sequences, with just over 20% as singletons. J gave up 2 bases and V 3 bases, and 2 bases lay outside the gene matches. CDR1 SGDLS and CDR2 YYNGEE come from the germline V gene. The CDR3 is 15 amino acids. As to this clonotype: Its cognate antigen is unknown.

This chain uses TRBV9 with TRBJ2-6; the match to TRBD1 covers 7 bases. Sequenced material: PBMCs, taken roughly 23 days after the first yellow fever vaccination. The receptor was isolated from a man aged 18 to 35 who received the YFV17D yellow fever vaccine. CDR3 region: CASSEGAAGANVLTF. Here the CDR3 DNA reads TGTGCCAGCAGCGAGGGGGCGGCTGGGGCCAACGTCCTGACTTTC.